The rows below give T cell receptor beta chains drawn from one sample of a study of shared clonotypes between healthy human individuals. TCRdb's copy holds only in-frame clones and misses some; the assay was immunoSEQ multiplex PCR. The table lists 1.5 million to 2.5 million clones, about 95% of them singletons, with around 1.2% in the top ten. Sequencing was performed on naive CD8+ T cells sorted from blood. The receptors come from a man younger than 30 in good health. The CDR3 runs from the conserved cysteine through the conserved F or W. For some rows the clone size is stated as once, few or many, or as a class when expanded; others skip it.

clone size | J gene | V gene | CDR3 protein
few | TRBJ2-7 | TRBV7-6 | CASSLTSGGHEQYF
. | TRBJ2-3 | TRBV5-5 | CASSLGTGADTQYF
. | TRBJ1-1 | TRBV28 | CASSLQPTVNTEAFF
. | TRBJ1-1 | TRBV28 | CASSFPHMMTGDYTEAFF
. | TRBJ1-1 | TRBV27 | CASSFDGISMNTEAFF
. | TRBJ2-7 | TRBV11-2 | CASSLGGSSYEQYF
. | TRBJ2-2 | TRBV7-2 | CASSLGWGSGELFF
. | TRBJ1-2 | TRBV15 | CATSRGRDLISGYTF
few | TRBJ1-2 | TRBV10-3 | CAITESKGGYTF
. | TRBJ1-1 | TRBV11-3 | CASSPGTGPPTEAFF
once | TRBJ2-7 | TRBV7-6 | CASSLETRGTLREQYF
. | TRBJ2-7 | TRBV4-3 | CASSQDSGVGSYEQYF
. | TRBJ2-5 | TRBV28 | CASSFLDKEQETQYF
. | TRBJ2-7 | TRBV15 | CATSRGLTGFGEQYF
once | TRBJ2-7 | TRBV5-5 | CASSLEVRAHEQYF
. | TRBJ2-7 | TRBV9 | CASSPGDRGYEQYF
. | TRBJ2-7 | TRBV2 | CASSPAGGGYEQYF
once | TRBJ2-1 | TRBV27 | CASSLTGAYNEQFF
. | TRBJ2-2 | TRBV5-1 | CASSLAGANTGELFF
. | TRBJ2-7 | TRBV13 | CASSSTGAHGVEQYF
. | TRBJ2-3 | TRBV9 | CASSLSGTPPDTQYF
once | TRBJ2-2 | TRBV28 | CASSSASGVLNTGELFF
. | TRBJ2-7 | TRBV30 | CAWGLGSSYEQYF
. | TRBJ1-2 | TRBV10-3 | CAISEQGLDDGYTF
. | TRBJ2-3 | TRBV5-1 | CASSLEASWADTQYF
. | TRBJ1-2 | TRBV5-6 | CASSLNTGLLNYGYTF
. | TRBJ2-5 | TRBV6-5 | CASSYWTSEQETQYF
. | TRBJ2-3 | TRBV30 | CAWSSGAGTDTQYF